Below, one T cell receptor (beta chain) is given with its context. The antigen is not known. This may arise from a read error, as a much more abundant clone is one base away. The data derive from a study of identical twins. TCRdb analysed the 5' RACE reads with MiXCR anew, one entry per CDR3 protein. The sample lists around 490,000 distinct CDR3 sequences; approximately 15% were seen once. General study points: Reduced insertions were recorded for abundant cord blood beta clonotypes, with no such pattern in memory repertoires. Less excess twin sharing appeared in beta out-of-frame sequences.

These data were also reused for a study on yellow fever vaccine responses in identical twins.

The source of this sequence is a young woman in good health. What was sequenced was CD4+ T cells sorted from blood.

The CDR3 here is CACSQNGVWGQEAFF. The DNA for the CDR3 is TGTGCCTGCAGCCAAAATGGAGTTTGGGGGCAAGAAGCTTTCTTT. The chain is built from TRBV3-2 and TRBJ1-1; the table assigns TRBD1, which was not confirmed against the DNA. TRBV3-2 is a documented pseudogene. The CDR3 runs 15 residues.